This T cell receptor beta chain comes out of a study of T cell responses to AZD1222 COVID-19 vaccine. Method: immunoSEQ multiplex PCR; TCRdb's copy keeps in-frame clones and lacks some. Of about 81,000 clones in the sample, over 80% were seen once. The sequence was collected from an adult who received the AZD1222 COVID-19 vaccine. The sample in question was peripheral blood, obtained 28 days after the second AZD1222 dose.

CDR3 sequence (DNA): TGTGCCAGCAGTCCCGGACATGGGGCAGGTTCACCCCTCCACTTT. This encodes CASSPGHGAGSPLHF. The chain uses TRBV14 and TRBJ1-6; D is perhaps TRBD1 (5 bases). Germline lookup yields CDR1 SGHDN and CDR2 FVKESK. The ends were cut back, 6 bases at V and 9 bases at J, with 18 bases in the middle. CDR3 length equals 15 residues.